A selection of T cell receptor beta chains follows, all from one sample in a study of early T cells in non-severe SARS-CoV-2 infection. TCRdb used MiXCR to reprocess the 5' RACE reads, holding one entry per CDR3 protein. The data contain roughly 34,000 distinct CDR3 sequences, approximately 5% of them seen just once; the ten biggest clones take up approximately 8.5%. The sample consisted of whole blood. The receptors shown here come from an adult who was a healthcare worker with PCR-confirmed SARS-CoV-2 infection or an uninfected control (not recorded which). Both conserved end residues are trimmed from each CDR3.

V gene,J gene,CDR3 protein
TRBV10-3,TRBJ2-3,AIRVAGGVKDTQY
TRBV25-1,TRBJ2-1,ASSEWTSYEQF
TRBV20-1,TRBJ2-5,SARDEARGSQTQY
TRBV6-5,TRBJ2-7,ASSYEAGGSYEQY
TRBV19,TRBJ2-7,ASSPGQGLSYEQY
TRBV7-8,TRBJ1-4,ASSHRTVGGTKLF
TRBV20-1,TRBJ2-1,SAGLAGAQGNNEQF
TRBV4-3,TRBJ1-6,ASSQDRARNNSPLH
TRBV28,TRBJ1-5,ASTAGGGRKPQH
TRBV20-1,TRBJ1-2,SAARQGHGYT
TRBV28,TRBJ1-2,ASSPYHRGQGGYT
TRBV7-2,TRBJ2-3,ASSLPGVDTQY
TRBV28,TRBJ2-7,ASRTPGRKYEQY
TRBV6-2/TRBV6-3,TRBJ2-7,ASSPGEAREQY
TRBV3-1,TRBJ2-1,ASSPGTGGGSYNEQF
TRBV11-2,TRBJ1-2,ASSHGSNYGYT
TRBV29-1,TRBJ2-1,SAGLANNEQF
TRBV11-2,TRBJ2-7,ASSLAGPGEQY
TRBV20-1,TRBJ2-6,SATREAGANVLT
TRBV13,TRBJ1-1,ASSLVTANTEAF
TRBV18,TRBJ1-6,ASSPQPRANSPLH
TRBV5-4,TRBJ1-6,AANLPKSSYNSPLH
TRBV28,TRBJ1-2,ASKTGTDGYGYT
TRBV5-1,TRBJ2-3,ASSPDRGLAGGRTDTQY
TRBV2,TRBJ2-4,ASSEAPVWSLAKNIQY
TRBV18,TRBJ2-5,ASSPRLETQY
TRBV11-2,TRBJ1-5,ASSLGDRFNQPQH
TRBV30,TRBJ1-1,AWSDGQGLPEAF
TRBV5-5,TRBJ1-1,ASSGQVNMNTEAF
TRBV13,TRBJ2-7,ASSAGLAAGIVRSYEQY
TRBV28,TRBJ2-7,ASSGIYEQY
TRBV18,TRBJ1-5,ASSPMTGDQPQH
TRBV30,TRBJ1-6,AWREGRNSPLH
TRBV20-1,TRBJ2-1,SHLSGVYNEQF
TRBV7-8,TRBJ2-3,ASSLAGGITDTQY
TRBV6-5,TRBJ1-6,ASSYSAGIGSPLH
TRBV7-9,TRBJ1-2,ASSPTGGGYGYT
TRBV7-2,TRBJ1-6,ASSLQGANNSPLH
TRBV30,TRBJ1-2,AWATGVAGYT
TRBV30,TRBJ1-6,AWSVGQGESPLH
TRBV2,TRBJ2-1,ASSEVSSGGTNEQF
TRBV10-3,TRBJ1-6,AISDPTGRSPLH
TRBV5-5,TRBJ1-5,ASSPTGITRNQPQH
TRBV7-9,TRBJ2-6,ASSLDLLGQFSGANVLT
TRBV12-3/TRBV12-4,TRBJ1-1,ASSFAETGGPEAF
TRBV18,TRBJ2-5,ASSPGQQETQY
TRBV27,TRBJ1-1,ASSFTGGAGAEAF
TRBV6-1,TRBJ1-2,ASSENPSGGYT
TRBV5-5,TRBJ1-2,ASSLVYQFGYT
TRBV30,TRBJ1-1,AWADMNTEAF
TRBV4-1,TRBJ1-1,ASSQAITGTEAF
TRBV27,TRBJ1-1,ASRPGQGAGYTEAF
TRBV12-3/TRBV12-4,TRBJ2-2,ASSSRLGNGELF
TRBV6-5,TRBJ2-7,ASSTGTGRDEQY
TRBV7-2,TRBJ2-3,ASSLAFSGGVTDTQY
TRBV20-1,TRBJ2-1,SAKTRGLAGDNEQF